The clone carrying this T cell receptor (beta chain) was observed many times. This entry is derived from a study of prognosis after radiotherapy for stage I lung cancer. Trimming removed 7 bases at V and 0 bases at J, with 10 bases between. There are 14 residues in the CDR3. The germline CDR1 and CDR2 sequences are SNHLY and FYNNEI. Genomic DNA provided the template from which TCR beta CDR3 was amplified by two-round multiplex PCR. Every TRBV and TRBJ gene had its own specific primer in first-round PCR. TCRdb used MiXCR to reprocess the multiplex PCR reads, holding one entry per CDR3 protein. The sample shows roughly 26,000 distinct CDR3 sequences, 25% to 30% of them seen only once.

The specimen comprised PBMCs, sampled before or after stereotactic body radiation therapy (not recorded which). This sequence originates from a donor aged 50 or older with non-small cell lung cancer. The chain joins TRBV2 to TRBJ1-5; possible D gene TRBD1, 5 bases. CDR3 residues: CASTGESSNQPQHF. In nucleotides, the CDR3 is TGTGCCAGCACGGGGGAAAGTAGCAATCAGCCCCAGCATTTT.